Below are 10 T cell receptor beta chains sequenced from a single sample in a study of shared clonotypes between healthy human individuals. Libraries were prepared by immunoSEQ multiplex PCR; TCRdb keeps only in-frame clonotypes and omits some of them. This repertoire shows some 2,500,000 clones, 85% to 95% found once; its top ten account for 0.37%. Sequenced: naive CD4+ T cells from PBMCs. Sample subset: CD45RA+ positively selected. Every receptor here comes from a man between 18 and 29 years old in good health. Some clones in this sample may be carry-over from other donors' samples.

This clone was seen a single time. The chain uses TRBV30 and TRBJ2-5; a weak D match, TRBD2 (6 bases). With the DNA end fitting TRBJ2-7 better, the J assignment may be wrong. This CDR3 has 15 residues. In germline, CDR1 is GTSNPN, CDR2 SVGIG (reference sequence). The CDR3 is CAWSPGLGATYEQYF. As DNA, the CDR3 is TGTGCCTGGTCCCCGGGACTGGGAGCCACCTACGAGCAGTACTTC.

The gene calls are TRBV27 and TRBJ2-5, with D possibly matching TRBD2 (5 bases). The CDR3 has 15 amino acids. The germline V gene has CDR1 MNHEY and CDR2 SMNVEV (reference sequence). V was shortened by 3 bases and J by 0 bases, with 11 bases between the two germline ends. The DNA of the CDR3 is TGTGCCAGCAGTTTTTACCGGGGAGACCAAGAGACCCAGTACTTC. It encodes CASSFYRGDQETQYF.

Concerning this clone itself: Different DNA sequences within this sample yield the same CDR3. J is TRBJ2-2 and V is TRBV5-1; 12 bases fit TRBD2. The CDR3 covers 15 residues. Germline CDR1 reads SGHRS; CDR2 reads YFSETQ. V lost 0 bases, J lost 8 bases, and 2 bases stayed unmatched. CDR3 sequence (DNA): TGCGCCAGCAGCTTGGGACTAGCGGGAGCTGGGGAGCTGTTTTTT. It codes for CASSLGLAGAGELFF.

For this clone: The identical CDR3 is also encoded by other nucleotide sequences in the sample. The chain combines TRBV5-4 with TRBJ2-5; D is unresolved. Deletions cut 0 bases from V and 2 bases from J, with 8 bases between. This CDR3 is built from 14 residues. The germline V gene has CDR1 SGHNT and CDR2 YYREEE (reference sequence). DNA for the CDR3: TGTGCCAGCAGCTTGGTTGGCACACAAGAGACCCAGTACTTC. This encodes CASSLVGTQETQYF.

The J gene is TRBJ2-2, the V gene TRBV19; D may be TRBD1 or TRBD2 (5 bases each). This CDR3 has 16 residues. The germline V and J ends were trimmed by 5 bases and 2 bases, with 15 bases remaining between them. Germline V lookup: CDR1 LNHDA, CDR2 SQIVND (reference sequence). The CDR3 loop reads CASSSSGTGNTGELFF. The CDR3 nucleotides read TGTGCCAGTAGTTCCTCCGGGACGGGAAACACCGGGGAGCTGTTTTTT.

V and J are TRBV15 and TRBJ2-7; D may be TRBD1 (5 bases). Trimming removed 0 bases from V and 0 bases from J, with 12 bases in between. CDR1 and CDR2 (germline): LNHNV, YYDKDF (reference sequence). The CDR3 extends over 16 amino acids. CDR3 nucleotides: TGTGCCACCAGCAGAGATCGTGACAGTTACTCCTACGAGCAGTACTTC. Translating it yields CATSRDRDSYSYEQYF.

Worth noting for this clone: The sample holds other DNA sequences that translate to the same CDR3. The J gene is TRBJ1-3, the V gene TRBV6-5; D call uncertain. This CDR3 spans 15 amino acids. The V end was cut by 0 bases, the J end by 1 base, with 7 bases between. Germline CDR1 reads MNHEY; CDR2 reads SVGAGI. The CDR3 protein is CASSYSTGSGNTIYF. The CDR3 DNA is TGTGCCAGCAGTTACTCGACCGGATCTGGAAACACCATATATTTT.

This clone was recorded a few times. This chain links TRBV6-5 with TRBJ1-2, with D maybe TRBD1 (5 bases). Trimming cost V 5 bases and J 5 bases, with 9 bases left between them. Germline CDR1 reads MNHEY; CDR2 reads SVGAGI. The length of the CDR3 is 12 residues. Here the CDR3 reads CASSADRYGYTF. CDR3 nucleotides: TGTGCCAGCAGTGCCGACAGATATGGCTACACCTTC.

This clone was seen once. V and J are TRBV21-1 and TRBJ1-1. TRBV21-1 is classified as a pseudogene. This CDR3 contains 14 residues. The CDR3 nucleotides are TGTGCCAGCTTCAGAGCAGAGATGAACACTGAAGCTTTCTTT. It codes for CASFRAEMNTEAFF.

J is TRBJ2-7 and V is TRBV5-1, with D perhaps being TRBD1 or TRBD2 (7 bases each). The germline V and J ends were trimmed by 4 bases and 7 bases, with 18 bases remaining between them. The CDR3 runs 14 residues. Germline V gives CDR1 SGHRS, CDR2 YFSETQ. The DNA for the CDR3 is TGCGCCAGCAGCCGACAGGGAGGGGATGAAGAGCAGTACTTC. This translates into CASSRQGGDEEQYF.